A single sample is the source of the 31 T cell receptor beta chains below, sequenced in a study of shared clonotypes between healthy human individuals. The assay was immunoSEQ multiplex PCR, and TCRdb's table has in-frame clones only and misses some. The sample includes around 1,900,000 clones, just over 90% of them seen just once. In the naive CD8 group, cells lacked CD45RO and were positively selected for CCR7, so terminally differentiated effector memory CD45RA+ cells were left out. Sequencing was performed on naive CD8+ T cells from PBMCs. These receptors all stem from a man in his late teens or twenties in good health. Some clones in this sample may be carry-over from other donors' samples.

This clone appeared once. The J gene is TRBJ2-1, the V gene TRBV9; D possibly matches TRBD1 or TRBD2 (5 bases each). Germline V gene sequence: CDR1 SGDLS, CDR2 YYNGEE. V dropped 1 base and J dropped 9 bases, with 14 bases sitting between them. This CDR3 has 14 amino acids. The CDR3 coding sequence is TGTGCCAGCAGCGTATCTGGAGAGGGGCTTGAGCAGTTCTTC. This translates into CASSVSGEGLEQFF.

The J gene is TRBJ2-7, the V gene TRBV7-9; D is possibly TRBD1 (6 bases). The CDR3 is made up of 14 amino acids. Germline V gene data show CDR1 as SEHNR and CDR2 as FQNEAQ (reference sequence). The germline V and J ends were trimmed by 5 bases and 0 bases, with 11 bases remaining between them. CDR3 in DNA: TGTGCCAGCAGCCCTACAGGGTTCTCCTACGAGCAGTACTTC. This translates into CASSPTGFSYEQYF.

V usage is TRBV7-2 and J usage is TRBJ1-1; 8 nucleotides agree with TRBD1. CDR1 and CDR2 (germline): SGHTA, FQGNSA. J was trimmed by 10 bases and V by 2 bases; bases with no gene match: 12. This CDR3 is 15 amino acids long. The CDR3, as DNA: TGTGCCAGCAGCTTACTGGCAGGGGGCGCTTACACAGCTTTCTTT. This codes for CASSLLAGGAYTAFF.

The chain links TRBV7-9 to TRBJ2-5; 10 positions agree with TRBD1. Germline V gene lookup returns CDR1 SEHNR and CDR2 FQNEAQ (reference sequence). Trimming took 5 bases from V and 5 from J; bases not matched to a gene: 14. CDR3 size: 17 residues. Here the CDR3 DNA reads TGTGCCAGCAGCGCCCCACGGGACAGGGGATTTGGCGAGACCCAGTACTTC. Its protein is CASSAPRDRGFGETQYF. Filled out from reference TRBV7-9 and TRBJ2-5, the complete variable domain reads DTGVSQNPRHKITKRGQNVTFRCDPISEHNRLYWYRQTLGQGPEFLTYFQNEAQLEKSRLLSDRFSAERPKGSFSTLEIQRTEQGDSAMYLCASSAPRDRGFGETQYFGPGTRLLVL.

The chain recombines TRBV4-1 with TRBJ1-1, with TRBD1 matching 9 bases. V was clipped by 4 bases and J by 0 bases; unmatched bases: 3. Per the germline V gene, CDR1 is MGHRA and CDR2 is YSYEKL. The CDR3 is 15 amino acids. The CDR3 reads CASSPGQGMNTEAFF. For the CDR3, the DNA is TGCGCCAGCAGCCCGGGACAGGGAATGAACACTGAAGCTTTCTTT.

The chain joins TRBV7-2 to TRBJ2-3; 11 positions match TRBD2. The CDR3 is 15 residues long. Germline V gene data show CDR1 as SGHTA and CDR2 as FQGNSA. J gave up 6 bases and V 5 bases, and 7 bases lay outside the gene matches. The CDR3 DNA reads as TGTGCCAGCAGCCAGACTAGCGGGGACGGGGATACGCAGTATTTT. This gives the protein CASSQTSGDGDTQYF.

Worth noting for this clone: The same CDR3 can be traced to other DNA sequences in this sample. This chain's CDR3 is CSVRASAYEQYF. The DNA of the CDR3 is TGCAGCGTTAGGGCCTCTGCCTACGAGCAGTACTTC. The V and J genes are TRBV29-1 and TRBJ2-7, with no clear D. The CDR3 is 12 residues long. Between the trimmed V and J ends, which lost 5 bases and 2 bases, there was a span of 10 bases. Germline V gene sequence: CDR1 SQVTM, CDR2 ANQGSEA.

The chain has TRBV7-9 and TRBJ1-1; TRBD1 is a possible D gene (5 bases). The CDR3 loop spans 18 amino acids. Trimming pared 5 bases from V and 0 bases from J, leaving 22 bases between. Germline V lookup: CDR1 SEHNR, CDR2 FQNEAQ (reference sequence). The CDR3 sequence: CASSPPTGGGYMNTEAFF. CDR3 bases: TGTGCCAGCAGCCCCCCGACGGGGGGAGGGTATATGAACACTGAAGCTTTCTTT.

The count of this clone is one. V gene TRBV7-6 combines with J gene TRBJ2-1; 13 nucleotides match TRBD2. CDR1 is SGHVS and CDR2 is FNYEAQ in the germline V gene. The ends lost 5 bases at V and 8 bases at J; junction bases unmatched: 9. This CDR3 has 16 amino acids. CDR3 region: CASSARTSGSFYEQFF. CDR3 in DNA: TGTGCCAGCAGCGCGCGGACTAGCGGGAGTTTCTATGAGCAGTTCTTC.

The V and J genes are TRBV2 and TRBJ1-5; D is unresolved. In germline, CDR1 is SNHLY, CDR2 FYNNEI. V was shortened by 0 bases and J by 7 bases, with 13 bases between the two germline ends. This CDR3 contains 15 residues. Here the CDR3 DNA reads TGTGCCAGCAGTGAAGCGGTCTTGCTAAAACAGCCCCAGCATTTT. Translated, it gives CASSEAVLLKQPQHF.

The chain carries TRBV15 and TRBJ1-5; D is undetermined. The V gene's germline CDR1 is LNHNV and CDR2 YYDKDF (reference sequence). This CDR3 contains 13 residues. Trimming took 1 base from V and 3 from J, leaving 4 bases between them. The CDR3 sequence is CATSRVTNQPQHF. Written as DNA, the CDR3 is TGTGCCACCAGCAGAGTTACCAATCAGCCCCAGCATTTT.

The CDR3: CASSLEHLSSYEQYF. CDR3 bases: TGTGCCAGCAGTTTAGAACATTTGAGCTCCTACGAGCAGTACTTC. This chain uses TRBV27 with TRBJ2-7; no reliable D call. The CDR3 is 15 residues long. The V end lost 2 bases, the J end lost 0 bases, and 11 bases lay between the germline ends. Germline loops: CDR1 MNHEY, CDR2 SMNVEV (reference sequence).

This chain links TRBV6-6 with TRBJ1-5, with D unclear. There are 16 residues in the CDR3. Germline lookup yields CDR1 MNHNY and CDR2 SVGAGI (reference sequence). Trimming removed 6 bases from V and 0 bases from J, with 15 bases in between. The DNA of the CDR3 is TGTGCCAGCAGCATATATCAGCCATATAGCAATCAGCCCCAGCATTTT. This encodes CASSIYQPYSNQPQHF.

The gene calls are TRBV27 and TRBJ2-3; D call uncertain. Germline V CDR1 and CDR2: MNHEY, SMNVEV (reference sequence). V was shortened by 2 bases and J by 1 base, with 13 bases between the two germline ends. The CDR3 extends over 16 amino acids. CDR3 amino acids: CASSLRYGRGTDTQYF. CDR3 DNA sequence: TGTGCCAGCAGTTTACGCTATGGCCGAGGCACAGATACGCAGTATTTT.

The chain combines TRBV27 with TRBJ1-2, with 7 nucleotides matching TRBD1. CDR1 is MNHEY, CDR2 SMNVEV, per germline (reference sequence). J lost 7 bases, V lost 4 bases, and 21 bases had no gene match. This CDR3 is 18 amino acids long. The CDR3 region has the DNA TGTGCCAGCAGTTCTTCAACAGGGGCACAGGCTTCCGCCTCTGGCTACACCTTC. It yields the protein CASSSSTGAQASASGYTF.

The rearrangement joins TRBV7-9 to TRBJ2-4, with D possibly matching TRBD2 (7 bases). Deletions cut 4 bases from V and 0 bases from J, with 19 bases between. CDR3 size: 18 residues. Germline loops: CDR1 SEHNR, CDR2 FQNEAQ (reference sequence). This chain's CDR3 is CASSSSREGDLAKNIQYF. CDR3 DNA sequence: TGTGCCAGCAGCTCGTCGAGGGAGGGGGACCTAGCCAAAAACATTCAGTACTTC. The entire variable domain, with the rest obtained from reference TRBV7-9 and TRBJ2-4, is as follows: DTGVSQNPRHKITKRGQNVTFRCDPISEHNRLYWYRQTLGQGPEFLTYFQNEAQLEKSRLLSDRFSAERPKGSFSTLEIQRTEQGDSAMYLCASSSSREGDLAKNIQYFGAGTRLSVL.

About this clone itself: In the same sample, other DNA sequences code for this CDR3. The V and J genes are TRBV7-9 and TRBJ2-2, with D hard to call. V lost 1 base, J lost 3 bases, and 6 bases lay in between. The germline V gene has CDR1 SEHNR and CDR2 FQNEAQ (reference sequence). CDR3 length: 14 amino acids. CDR3 residues: CASSLVGDTGELFF. CDR3 nucleotides: TGTGCCAGCAGCTTAGTTGGGGACACCGGGGAGCTGTTTTTT.

The rearrangement links TRBV7-6 to TRBJ2-1, with TRBD1 as a possible D gene (6 bases). Germline-derived CDR1 and CDR2 are SGHVS and FNYEAQ. This CDR3 contains 15 residues. The V end was cut by 5 bases, the J end by 5 bases, with 16 bases between. The CDR3 DNA reads TGTGCCAGCAGCCTTGACAGGTCTCGAGACAATGAGCAGTTCTTC. Its protein product is CASSLDRSRDNEQFF.

This clone was found a few times. This specimen includes other DNA sequences encoding the same CDR3. The CDR3: CASSLQGGGETQYF. CDR3 nucleotides: TGTGCCAGCAGCTTACAGGGCGGGGGGGAGACCCAGTACTTC. V usage is TRBV7-9 and J usage is TRBJ2-5; 8 nucleotides align to TRBD2. This CDR3 is 14 amino acids long. V lost 2 bases to trimming and J lost 5 bases; unmatched junction nucleotides: 4. CDR1 and CDR2 (germline): SEHNR, FQNEAQ (reference sequence). Drawing the rest from reference TRBV7-9 and TRBJ2-5, the complete variable domain is DTGVSQNPRHKITKRGQNVTFRCDPISEHNRLYWYRQTLGQGPEFLTYFQNEAQLEKSRLLSDRFSAERPKGSFSTLEIQRTEQGDSAMYLCASSLQGGGETQYFGPGTRLLVL.

The gene calls are TRBV7-9 and TRBJ1-2, with 9 bases that match TRBD1. The germline gives CDR1 SEHNR, CDR2 FQNEAQ (reference sequence). CDR3 length: 16 residues. J gave up 4 bases and V 4 bases, and 10 bases lay outside the gene matches. This CDR3 reads CASSSGQGLLGYGYTF. CDR3 in DNA: TGTGCCAGCAGCTCGGGACAGGGTTTGCTGGGCTATGGCTACACCTTC.

This clone was observed once. The rearrangement joins TRBV11-2 to TRBJ1-1, with TRBD1 matching over 9 bases. V shed 4 bases, J shed 6 bases, and the junction held 9 bases outside the gene matches. The germline V gene has CDR1 SGHAT and CDR2 FQNNGV. The CDR3 extends over 15 amino acids. CDR3 residues: CASSSRDRVGPEAFF. CDR3 DNA: TGTGCCAGCAGCTCCCGGGACAGGGTAGGCCCTGAAGCTTTCTTT.

This clone appeared once. The chain joins TRBV28 to TRBJ2-7; no definite D call. The germline V and J ends were trimmed by 5 bases and 6 bases, with 14 bases remaining between them. This CDR3 comprises 13 residues. Germline V gene sequence: CDR1 MDHEN, CDR2 SYDVKM. Here the CDR3 DNA reads TGTGCCAGCAGTCGGACCGGCATGGCCGAGCAGTACTTC. Translation gives CASSRTGMAEQYF.

V gene TRBV14 combines with J gene TRBJ2-5; D uncertain. The CDR3 has 12 amino acids. CDR1 and CDR2 (germline): SGHDN, FVKESK. V lost 4 bases to trimming and J lost 4 bases, with 7 bases between them. The CDR3 loop reads CASSLKGETQYF. CDR3 in DNA: TGTGCCAGCAGCCTCAAGGGAGAGACCCAGTACTTC.

V and J are TRBV27 and TRBJ2-7, with a possible D match to TRBD1 (6 bases). This CDR3 comprises 15 residues. Germline loops: CDR1 MNHEY, CDR2 SMNVEV (reference sequence). V lost 2 bases, J lost 6 bases, and 17 bases lay in between. CDR3 sequence: CASSLRTDLFFEQYF. The CDR3 nucleotides are TGTGCCAGCAGTTTACGGACAGATCTTTTTTTCGAGCAGTACTTC.

The V and J genes are TRBV5-8 and TRBJ2-3; D remains unclear. The V end was cut by 2 bases, the J end by 5 bases, with 12 bases between. This CDR3 region has 14 residues. Germline V gives CDR1 SGHTS, CDR2 YDEGEE. CDR3 sequence (DNA): TGTGCCAGCAGCTTTACGTGGGCCGGAGATACGCAGTATTTT. Translation gives CASSFTWAGDTQYF.

The V gene is TRBV7-2, the J gene TRBJ1-5; possibly TRBD1 for D (5 bases). The V end was cut by 4 bases, the J end by 6 bases, with 16 bases between. The germline gives CDR1 SGHTA, CDR2 FQGNSA. The CDR3 has 15 residues. CDR3 protein: CASSSWAEGAQPQHF. The CDR3, as DNA: TGTGCCAGCAGCTCCTGGGCGGAAGGGGCTCAGCCCCAGCATTTT.

This sequence joins TRBV28 and TRBJ2-7, with 8 bases matching TRBD2. The CDR3 length is 15 residues. With 4 bases clipped from V and 3 bases from J, the junction kept 8 bases outside the gene matches. Germline CDR1 and CDR2: MDHEN and SYDVKM. The CDR3 nucleotides read TGTGCCAGCAGTTCTGACCCTGCGGGAGGCTACGAGCAGTACTTC. Translating it yields CASSSDPAGGYEQYF.

As concerns this clone: Other DNA sequences in this specimen translate into the identical CDR3. This rearrangement joins TRBV5-4 to TRBJ2-1; D unclear. The CDR3 consists of 11 residues. Trimming took 2 bases from V and 7 from J, leaving 4 bases between them. From germline, CDR1 is SGHNT and CDR2 YYREEE (reference sequence). The CDR3 here is CASSFGNEQFF. DNA for the CDR3: TGTGCCAGCAGCTTCGGAAATGAGCAGTTCTTC. The entire variable domain, with the rest obtained from reference TRBV5-4 and TRBJ2-1, is as follows: ETGVTQSPTHLIKTRGQQVTLRCSSQSGHNTVSWYQQALGQGPQFIFQYYREEENGRGNFPPRFSGLQFPNYSSELNVNALELDDSALYLCASSFGNEQFFGPGTRLTVL.

This clone was picked up one time. The gene calls are TRBV25-1 and TRBJ2-5; the D is unclear. This CDR3 is 14 amino acids long. The germline CDR1 and CDR2 sequences are MGHDK and SYGVNS. Trimming took 4 bases from V and 0 from J, leaving 9 bases between them. CDR3 protein: CASSALGYQETQYF. The DNA for the CDR3 is TGTGCCAGCAGTGCATTGGGCTACCAAGAGACCCAGTACTTC. The variable domain in full, completed from reference TRBV25-1 and TRBJ2-5, reads EADIYQTPRYLVIGTGKKITLECSQTMGHDKMYWYQQDPGMELHLIHYSYGVNSTEKGDLSSESTVSRIRTEHFPLTLESARPSHTSQYLCASSALGYQETQYFGPGTRLLVL.

The sample holds one count of this clone. J is TRBJ2-2 and V is TRBV28; D is tentatively TRBD1 or TRBD2 (5 bases each). Germline V CDR1 and CDR2: MDHEN, SYDVKM. CDR3 size: 16 residues. V lost 6 bases, J lost 2 bases, and 16 bases lay in between. CDR3 sequence reads: CASRVGTWANTGELFF. The DNA for the CDR3 is TGTGCCAGCAGGGTTGGGACGTGGGCAAACACCGGGGAGCTGTTTTTT.

This clone has a handful of counts. The rearrangement links TRBV6-5 to TRBJ1-1; maybe TRBD1 (5 bases). Deletions cut 8 bases from V and 4 bases from J, with 17 bases between. The CDR3 is made up of 14 amino acids. Germline values: CDR1 MNHEY, CDR2 SVGAGI. Here the CDR3 reads CASQGLVVGTEAFF. The CDR3 nucleotides read TGTGCCAGCCAGGGCTTGGTGGTGGGCACTGAAGCTTTCTTT.